A selection of T cell receptor beta chains follows, all from one sample in a study of beta chain features in type 1 diabetes. TCRdb's copy holds only in-frame clones and misses some; the assay was immunoSEQ multiplex PCR. The sample shows 300,000 or so clones, 7% to 9% of them seen only once. Sequencing was carried out using central memory CD4+ T cells from blood. The source is a woman in her late teens or twenties in good health. The CDR3 runs from the conserved cysteine through the conserved F or W. D genes are given only for firm matches. Size values are once, few and many counts, or a class for expanded clones, and some rows have none.

DNA: TGTGCCAGCAGTTTCGCAAGTCGCCCGGAGAACGAGCAGTACTTC
CDR3: CASSFASRPENEQYF
J: TRBJ2-7
size: many
D: NA
V: TRBV6-5

DNA: TGCGCCAGCAGCTTGGGTACATCTTCATTTGTAAATGAGCAGTTCTTC
CDR3: CASSLGTSSFVNEQFF
J: TRBJ2-1
size: few
D: NA
V: TRBV5-1

DNA: TGTGCCAGCAGCCAGAGTGACAGTGGAGGCTACGAGCAGTACTTC
CDR3: CASSQSDSGGYEQYF
J: TRBJ2-7
size: NA
D: NA
V: TRBV4-2

DNA: TGTGCCAGTAGTCCCGGGACAGGGGAAGAGACCCAGTACTTC
CDR3: CASSPGTGEETQYF
J: TRBJ2-5
size: NA
D: TRBD1
V: TRBV19

DNA: TGTGCCAGCAGCATTGACAGGGTCAATGAGCAGTTCTTC
CDR3: CASSIDRVNEQFF
J: TRBJ2-1
size: few
D: TRBD1
V: TRBV7-6

DNA: TGTGCCACCAGAGAAGTGACAGGGACCTACAATGAGCAGTTCTTC
CDR3: CATREVTGTYNEQFF
J: TRBJ2-1
size: few
D: TRBD1
V: TRBV15

DNA: TGTGCCAGCAGCCTAGGTAGCGGGAGAGAGACCCAGTACTTC
CDR3: CASSLGSGRETQYF
J: TRBJ2-5
size: NA
D: TRBD2
V: TRBV14

DNA: TGTGCCAGTCGATGGAACAGGGACCTAAATCAGCCCCAGCATTTT
CDR3: CASRWNRDLNQPQHF
J: TRBJ1-5
size: many
D: NA
V: TRBV19

DNA: TGTGCCAGTAGCCCAGGACAGGGAACAGGCTACACCTTC
CDR3: CASSPGQGTGYTF
J: TRBJ1-2
size: NA
D: TRBD1
V: TRBV19

DNA: TGTGCCACCAGCGGTCAAGGCGGCCATAGCAATCAGCCCCAGCATTTT
CDR3: CATSGQGGHSNQPQHF
J: TRBJ1-5
size: few
D: NA
V: TRBV15

DNA: TGTGCCAGCAGCTCCCCAGGGGCCAGAGACACTGAAGCTTTCTTT
CDR3: CASSSPGARDTEAFF
J: TRBJ1-1
size: NA
D: NA
V: TRBV21-1

DNA: TGCGCCAGCAGCCCAGGACTAGCGGGAAACATTCAGTACTTC
CDR3: CASSPGLAGNIQYF
J: TRBJ2-4
size: NA
D: TRBD2
V: TRBV5-1

DNA: TGTGCCAGCAGCCGTGACGCGTCCTACAATGAGCAGTTCTTC
CDR3: CASSRDASYNEQFF
J: TRBJ2-1
size: few
D: NA
V: TRBV11-3

DNA: TGTGCCAGCAGTGAAGCCCCCGGGACTAGCGGGAGGGGATATGAGCAGTTCTTC
CDR3: CASSEAPGTSGRGYEQFF
J: TRBJ2-1
size: few
D: TRBD2
V: TRBV2

DNA: TGTGCCAGCAGTGTGTTCACCGGGGAGCTGTTTTTT
CDR3: CASSVFTGELFF
J: TRBJ2-2
size: many
D: NA
V: TRBV2

DNA: TGTGCCAGCTCACGGGGACTACAAGAGACCCAGTACTTC
CDR3: CASSRGLQETQYF
J: TRBJ2-5
size: NA
D: TRBD2
V: TRBV18

DNA: TGTGCCAGCACCACAGGAGTCTCTGGGGCCAACGTCCTGACTTTC
CDR3: CASTTGVSGANVLTF
J: TRBJ2-6
size: NA
D: NA
V: TRBV2

DNA: TGTGCCAGCAGTTACAAGGACAGGGTATCCGAGCAGTACTTC
CDR3: CASSYKDRVSEQYF
J: TRBJ2-7
size: NA
D: TRBD1
V: TRBV6-5

DNA: TGTGCCAGCAGCCCGCCGGGACTTAAACGGGGAGAGACCCAGTACTTC
CDR3: CASSPPGLKRGETQYF
J: TRBJ2-5
size: NA
D: NA
V: TRBV7-6

DNA: TGTGCCAGCAGCCAAGGGATGGGACTCGGCACAGATACGCAGTATTTT
CDR3: CASSQGMGLGTDTQYF
J: TRBJ2-3
size: few
D: NA
V: TRBV7-2

DNA: TGCAGTGCTACCCCAGGGACCCGACTGTTTTTT
CDR3: CSATPGTRLFF
J: TRBJ1-4
size: few
D: NA
V: TRBV20-1

DNA: TGTGCCACCAGCAGGGAACTAGCGGGAGAGACCCAGTACTTC
CDR3: CATSRELAGETQYF
J: TRBJ2-5
size: few
D: TRBD2
V: TRBV15

DNA: TGTGCCAGCAGCTTTTTCGGGAGCGGAACCGGGGAGCTGTTTTTT
CDR3: CASSFFGSGTGELFF
J: TRBJ2-2
size: NA
D: NA
V: TRBV7-2

DNA: TGTGCCAGTAGTATAAGCGGGAGGGCCTACGAGCAGTACTTC
CDR3: CASSISGRAYEQYF
J: TRBJ2-7
size: once
D: TRBD2
V: TRBV19

DNA: TGTGCCAGCAGGACCGTTGAGAACACTGAAGCTTTCTTT
CDR3: CASRTVENTEAFF
J: TRBJ1-1
size: few
D: NA
V: TRBV28

DNA: TGTGCCACCACCGGCGGGTTTTCGACCAACGTCCTGACTTTC
CDR3: CATTGGFSTNVLTF
J: TRBJ2-6
size: NA
D: NA
V: TRBV28

DNA: TGTGCCAGCAGCTTGATGTCAGTGGATACGCAGTATTTT
CDR3: CASSLMSVDTQYF
J: TRBJ2-3
size: NA
D: NA
V: TRBV5-6

DNA: TGTGCCAGCAGCAAAGCCCGAGAGCCTTTAGATAGCACAGATACGCAGTATTTT
CDR3: CASSKAREPLDSTDTQYF
J: TRBJ2-3
size: few
D: NA
V: TRBV21-1

DNA: TGTGCCAGCAGTTACCCGGCGCGGGGGAGATTACAGCCCCAGCATTTT
CDR3: CASSYPARGRLQPQHF
J: TRBJ1-5
size: few
D: NA
V: TRBV6-5

DNA: TGTGCCAGCAGTTTTCGGAGATTTACTGAGCAGTTCTTC
CDR3: CASSFRRFTEQFF
J: TRBJ2-1
size: many
D: NA
V: TRBV6-5

DNA: TGTGCCAGCAGGGTACAGGGAAACACTGAAGCTTTCTTT
CDR3: CASRVQGNTEAFF
J: TRBJ1-1
size: few
D: NA
V: TRBV28

DNA: TGTGCCAGCAGTTTCCTCAGGGGAGGGTACCAAGAGACCCAGTACTTC
CDR3: CASSFLRGGYQETQYF
J: TRBJ2-5
size: few
D: NA
V: TRBV28

DNA: TGCGCCAGCAGCCAGAGGCTGGGGGAAAAACTGTTTTTT
CDR3: CASSQRLGEKLFF
J: TRBJ1-4
size: few
D: NA
V: TRBV4-3

DNA: TGTGCCAGCAGCTTGGGGACTTGGCAGTATTTT
CDR3: CASSLGTWQYF
J: TRBJ2-3
size: NA
D: NA
V: TRBV5-6

DNA: TGTGCCAGCTCACCACCGGGGCCGCAGTATTTT
CDR3: CASSPPGPQYF
J: TRBJ2-3
size: NA
D: NA
V: TRBV18

DNA: TGTGCCAGCAGTAAAGCCGACCTAGCGGATACGCAGTATTTT
CDR3: CASSKADLADTQYF
J: TRBJ2-3
size: NA
D: NA
V: TRBV6-5

DNA: TGTGCCAGCAGCCGGACAGGGGGCGCCTACGGAAACACCATATATTTT
CDR3: CASSRTGGAYGNTIYF
J: TRBJ1-3
size: NA
D: TRBD1
V: TRBV7-2

DNA: TGTGCCAGCAGTTTGGGACAATTTGGTGAAGCTTTCTTT
CDR3: CASSLGQFGEAFF
J: TRBJ1-1
size: few
D: NA
V: TRBV27

DNA: TGCGCCAGCAGCCAAGATCTAGGGGTGTCAGCTCAGCCCCAGCATTTT
CDR3: CASSQDLGVSAQPQHF
J: TRBJ1-5
size: NA
D: NA
V: TRBV7-2

DNA: TGTGCCAGTAGTATTGATAATGAGCAGTTCTTC
CDR3: CASSIDNEQFF
J: TRBJ2-1
size: NA
D: NA
V: TRBV19

DNA: TGTGCCAGCAGTTTGCGGGGAGGCCTTTATCGTGGCTACACCTTC
CDR3: CASSLRGGLYRGYTF
J: TRBJ1-2
size: NA
D: NA
V: TRBV28

DNA: TGTGCCACCAGCAGGGAGACGCTTAGTCTGGGGGCTACGCAGTATTTT
CDR3: CATSRETLSLGATQYF
J: TRBJ2-3
size: few
D: NA
V: TRBV15

DNA: TGTGCCAGCAGGGACGGGGCAGATACGCAGTATTTT
CDR3: CASRDGADTQYF
J: TRBJ2-3
size: NA
D: NA
V: TRBV7-2

DNA: TGTGCCAGCAGCCACGACTATAAAGAGACCCAGTACTTC
CDR3: CASSHDYKETQYF
J: TRBJ2-5
size: NA
D: NA
V: TRBV4-2

DNA: TGCAGCGTTGATCCCCAGCAGGCGAACACTGAAGCTTTCTTT
CDR3: CSVDPQQANTEAFF
J: TRBJ1-1
size: NA
D: NA
V: TRBV29-1